The 21 T cell receptor beta chains below come from one sample, sequenced in a study of beta chain features in type 1 diabetes. TCRB transcripts that were expressed got sequenced, as all of the isolated RNA had been reverse transcribed. Data came from immunoSEQ multiplex PCR; TCRdb stores just in-frame clones and leaves some out. The repertoire holds over 120,000 clones, with about 13% as singletons. For these TCRs, the target antigens are not known. Findings of the study overall: TCRB CDR3s were moderately but significantly shorter in Type 1 diabetes patients in all four CD4+ subsets.

The sample was central memory CD4+ T cells from blood. These receptor sequences come from a man aged 18 to 30 with type 1 diabetes.

This clone was seen repeatedly, ten times or more. The chain combines TRBV30 with TRBJ2-5; D possibly corresponds to TRBD2 (5 bases). V was cut by 3 bases and J by 1 base, with 12 bases left in between. The CDR3 has 14 amino acids. CDR1 and CDR2 (germline): GTSNPN, SVGIG (reference sequence). The CDR3 nucleotides read TGTGCCTGGAGCGGAGGACGGTTCCAAGAGACCCAGTACTTC. This translates into CAWSGGRFQETQYF.

This clone was detected only a few times. This sequence joins TRBV13 and TRBJ2-1, with 9 bases matching TRBD2. The CDR3 has 15 amino acids. V shed 2 bases and J 4 bases; nucleotides not matched to a gene: 3. Germline-derived CDR1 and CDR2 are PRHDT and FYEKMQ (reference sequence). The CDR3 nucleotides read TGTGCCAGCAGCTTATACAGCGGGGGGTACAATGAGCAGTTCTTC. Protein sequence: CASSLYSGGYNEQFF.

This clone came up a few times. The CDR3 DNA reads as TGTGCCAGCAGCTTACAACAGGGCTCAGGTGGCTACACCTTC. Encoded protein: CASSLQQGSGGYTF. The gene calls are TRBV11-2 and TRBJ1-2, with D perhaps matching TRBD1 (6 bases). The V gene's germline CDR1 is SGHAT and CDR2 FQNNGV. V was pared by 2 bases and J by 7 bases, with 14 bases between. CDR3 length equals 14 residues.

V gene TRBV6-5 combines with J gene TRBJ2-7; D may be TRBD1 (5 bases). Germline CDR1 is MNHEY and CDR2 is SVGAGI. Trimming cost V 7 bases and J 2 bases, with 18 bases left between them. CDR3 length: 15 residues. This CDR3 reads CASTPGRSYPYEQYF. The CDR3 DNA reads TGTGCCAGCACCCCAGGGCGTTCCTATCCCTACGAGCAGTACTTC.

This chain links TRBV5-4 with TRBJ2-4; D may be TRBD1 (5 bases). The length of the CDR3 is 13 residues. Trimming took off 4 bases at V and 4 bases at J, with 9 bases between the two ends. Germline V gives CDR1 SGHNT, CDR2 YYREEE (reference sequence). CDR3 coding DNA: TGTGCCAGCAGCGAGAAGGGGAAAAACATTCAGTACTTC. Amino acid sequence: CASSEKGKNIQYF.

This clone appeared a few times. In the same sample, other DNA sequences code for this CDR3. The chain couples TRBV11-2 to TRBJ2-7; D gene unclear. V was shortened by 5 bases and J by 0 bases, with 5 bases between the two germline ends. This CDR3 has 12 amino acids. Looked up from germline, CDR1 is SGHAT and CDR2 is FQNNGV. The CDR3 region is CASSLSSYEQYF. The CDR3 region has the DNA TGTGCCAGCAGCCTAAGCTCCTACGAGCAGTACTTC. The full variable domain, its missing parts supplied by reference TRBV11-2 and TRBJ2-7, is EAGVAQSPRYKIIEKRQSVAFWCNPISGHATLYWYQQILGQGPKLLIQFQNNGVVDDSQLPKDRFSAERLKGVDSTLKIQPAKLEDSAVYLCASSLSSYEQYFGPGTRLTVT.

The J gene is TRBJ2-5, the V gene TRBV10-3; TRBD1 matches 8 bases. The CDR3 spans 14 residues. V dropped 8 bases and J dropped 3; count of bases not matched to a gene: 8. Germline V lookup: CDR1 ENHRY, CDR2 SYGVKD. The CDR3 loop reads CAIQQGAGEETQYF. The CDR3 DNA reads TGTGCCATCCAGCAGGGGGCCGGGGAAGAGACCCAGTACTTC.

As to this clone: Other DNA sequences in this specimen translate into the identical CDR3. V usage is TRBV7-9 and J usage is TRBJ1-1; no clear D. CDR3 size: 13 residues. Germline loops: CDR1 SEHNR, CDR2 FQNEAQ (reference sequence). The V end lost 4 bases, the J end lost 2 bases, and 8 bases lay between the germline ends. Here the CDR3 DNA reads TGTGCCAGCAGCTCCCAGTCTAACACTGAAGCTTTCTTT. Amino acid sequence: CASSSQSNTEAFF. Full variable domain (remainder filled in from reference TRBV7-9 and TRBJ1-1): DTGVSQNPRHKITKRGQNVTFRCDPISEHNRLYWYRQTLGQGPEFLTYFQNEAQLEKSRLLSDRFSAERPKGSFSTLEIQRTEQGDSAMYLCASSSQSNTEAFFGQGTRLTVV.

This clone was counted a few times. The rearrangement joins TRBV6-5 to TRBJ1-5; no firm D call. This CDR3 has 13 residues. The V and J ends lost 2 bases and 6 bases respectively, with 8 bases between them. Per the germline V gene, CDR1 is MNHEY and CDR2 is SVGAGI. CDR3 DNA: TGTGCCAGCAGTTACGAGCGAAGTCAGCCCCAGCATTTT. Translation: CASSYERSQPQHF.

The CDR3 coding sequence is TGTGCCAGCAGTGAGGCCTTCGTGGGGGCCAACGTCCTGACTTTC. Encoded protein: CASSEAFVGANVLTF. The rearrangement links TRBV2 to TRBJ2-6, with D hard to call. The CDR3 extends over 15 amino acids. Germline CDR1 SNHLY, CDR2 FYNNEI. V gave up 3 bases and J gave up 4 bases, with 10 bases separating them.

This clone was seen a handful of times. This chain links TRBV28 with TRBJ1-1; D not resolved. The CDR3 extends over 14 amino acids. V was cut by 5 bases and J by 2 bases, with 12 bases left in between. CDR1 and CDR2 from the germline V gene are MDHEN and SYDVKM. CDR3 sequence: CASSPPGKNTEAFF. The CDR3 DNA reads as TGTGCCAGCAGTCCTCCGGGAAAAAACACTGAAGCTTTCTTT.

The V and J genes are TRBV19 and TRBJ1-2, with no clear D. The CDR3 is made up of 11 amino acids. Germline V lookup: CDR1 LNHDA, CDR2 SQIVND (reference sequence). Deletions cut 5 bases from V and 7 bases from J, with 8 bases between. DNA of the CDR3: TGTGCCAGTAGTGTCAGCGGTGGCTACACCTTC. This encodes CASSVSGGYTF. Using reference TRBV19 and TRBJ1-2 for the parts outside the CDR3, the full variable domain is DGGITQSPKYLFRKEGQNVTLSCEQNLNHDAMYWYRQDPGQGLRLIYYSQIVNDFQKGDIAEGYSVSREKKESFPLTVTSAQKNPTAFYLCASSVSGGYTFGSGTRLTVV.

This chain connects TRBV7-2 to TRBJ1-1; the D is unclear. The V end lost 3 bases, the J end lost 1 base, and 6 bases lay between the germline ends. The CDR3 contains 13 residues. The germline V gene has CDR1 SGHTA and CDR2 FQGNSA. The CDR3 sequence: CASSFTRNTEAFF. CDR3 DNA: TGTGCCAGCAGCTTCACCAGGAACACTGAAGCTTTCTTT.

This clone was counted a single time. V and J are TRBV5-6 and TRBJ1-6; TRBD1 might be the D (6 bases). The CDR3 is 14 amino acids. Germline CDR1 and CDR2: SGHDT and YYEEEE. The ends were cut back, 3 bases at V and 10 bases at J, with 14 bases in the middle. In DNA, the CDR3 is TGTGCCAGCAGCTCCAGGGGAAGGGAGTCACCCCTCCACTTT. This gives the protein CASSSRGRESPLHF.

The chain couples TRBV29-1 to TRBJ2-7, with TRBD1 matching over 10 bases. Germline V gene lookup returns CDR1 SQVTM and CDR2 ANQGSEA. V trimming: 4 bases; J trimming: 0 bases; junction bases outside the gene matches: 3. This CDR3 region has 14 residues. Here the CDR3 reads CSVGGQGSSYEQYF. Written as DNA, the CDR3 is TGCAGCGTTGGGGGACAGGGGAGCTCCTACGAGCAGTACTTC.

The chain joins TRBV19 to TRBJ1-2; 7 bases are a match to TRBD1. The CDR3 is made up of 13 amino acids. The trim removed 8 bases at V and 5 bases at J, leaving 8 bases unmatched. Germline V lookup: CDR1 LNHDA, CDR2 SQIVND (reference sequence). The CDR3 nucleotides are TGTGCCAGTGTCAACGTGGGACAGTATGGCTACACCTTC. This gives the protein CASVNVGQYGYTF.

This clone came up many times. The rearrangement links TRBV7-2 to TRBJ2-3; D not resolved. Trimming left V 6 bases short and J 0 bases short, with 10 bases between. From germline, CDR1 is SGHTA and CDR2 FQGNSA. The CDR3 contains 14 residues. The CDR3 coding sequence is TGTGCCAGCAGTACCTATTCTAGCACAGATACGCAGTATTTT. It specifies CASSTYSSTDTQYF.

Notes on this clone: The sample contains more than one DNA sequence encoding this CDR3. For the CDR3, the DNA is TGTGCCAGCTCACCGGGGAGGGCGGATACGCAGTATTTT. Translated, it gives CASSPGRADTQYF. The chain joins TRBV18 to TRBJ2-3, with 7 bases fitting TRBD2. J gave up 6 bases and V 3 bases, and 3 bases lay outside the gene matches. From germline, CDR1 is KGHSH and CDR2 LQKENI. The CDR3 runs 13 residues.

The sample holds many counts of this clone. The rearrangement uses TRBV6-1 and TRBJ2-3; D tentatively reads TRBD1 or TRBD2 (5 bases each). V was cut by 2 bases and J by 9 bases, with 12 bases left in between. Germline assignment: CDR1 MNHNS and CDR2 SASEGT. This CDR3 region has 13 residues. DNA for the CDR3: TGTGCCAGCAGTGAATCGGGGCCGGGGACGCAGTATTTT. Translation: CASSESGPGTQYF.

The V call is TRBV2, the J call TRBJ1-4; D remains ambiguous. Germline V CDR1 and CDR2: SNHLY, FYNNEI. Trimming left V 8 bases short and J 1 base short, with 5 bases between. This CDR3 is 12 amino acids long. The CDR3 region has the DNA TGTGCCAGCTTCGTAACTAATGAAAAACTGTTTTTT. Encoded protein: CASFVTNEKLFF.

This clone has just a few counts. The V call is TRBV28, the J call TRBJ2-1; perhaps TRBD2 as D (5 bases). The CDR3 contains 15 residues. The V end lost 7 bases, the J end lost 2 bases, and 15 bases lay between the germline ends. The germline V gene encodes CDR1 MDHEN and CDR2 SYDVKM. The CDR3 spells CASTGGSVAYNEQFF. CDR3 sequence (DNA): TGTGCCAGCACCGGCGGGTCGGTGGCCTACAATGAGCAGTTCTTC.